This paragraph covers one TCR beta chain sequence. The data originate from a study of blood T cell repertoires in COVID-19. In the authors' workflow: Amplification from reference gene primers served as the basis for estimated nucleated cell counts. TCRdb's copy holds only in-frame clones and misses some; the assay was immunoSEQ multiplex PCR. V and J calls and clone size are copied from that table; D and trimming were computed from the DNA. The sample contains roughly 43,000 clones, about 85% of which appear only once. The germline CDR1 and CDR2 sequences are SGHRS and YFSETQ. The CDR3 runs to 14 residues. Trimming left V 4 bases short and J 4 bases short, with 14 bases between.

The sample comprised peripheral blood. The origin of this receptor is a woman in her seventies in a cohort sampled during active COVID-19. This chain joins TRBV5-1 and TRBJ2-5, with a possible D match to TRBD1 (6 bases). The CDR3 spells CASSLTGSTETQYF. Here the CDR3 DNA reads TGCGCCAGCAGCCTTACAGGGAGTACAGAGACCCAGTACTTC.